What follows are 20 T cell receptor beta chains derived from one specimen sequenced in a study of CD8+ T cells in alopecia areata. Isolated RNA was reverse transcribed into cDNA used as the sequencing template. Repertoires were generated with immunoSEQ multiplex PCR, while TCRdb's copy carries only in-frame clones and drops some. Here the sample spans tens of thousands of clones, around 60% being singletons. Sequencing was carried out using NKG2D-high CD8+ T cells sorted from blood. All receptors come from a human donor with alopecia areata.

V and J are TRBV5-6 and TRBJ1-5; a weak D match, TRBD1 (5 bases). Germline V lookup: CDR1 SGHDT, CDR2 YYEEEE. This CDR3 comprises 15 residues. The germline V and J ends were trimmed by 0 bases and 6 bases, with 13 bases remaining between them. Written as DNA, the CDR3 is TGTGCCAGCAGCTTGGTCGGGGGTACGGGTCAGCCCCAGCATTTT. Its translation is CASSLVGGTGQPQHF.

This clone showed up just once. This rearrangement joins TRBV7-2 to TRBJ2-5, with 10 positions matching TRBD1. The CDR3 is 15 amino acids. Trimming cost V 5 bases and J 5 bases; bases outside gene matches: 8. Germline V gives CDR1 SGHTA, CDR2 FQGNSA. The CDR3 DNA reads as TGTGCCAGCAGCGCCCGGGACAGGGGTATGGAGACCCAGTACTTC. It specifies CASSARDRGMETQYF.

V gene TRBV11-2 combines with J gene TRBJ2-3; D is undetermined. This CDR3 has 12 residues. Per germline, CDR1 SGHAT and CDR2 FQNNGV. Trimming stripped 5 bases from V and 5 bases from J, with 8 bases between. The CDR3 DNA is TGTGCCAGCAGCCTCCTCGGAGATACGCAGTATTTT. Translating it yields CASSLLGDTQYF. Together with reference TRBV11-2 and TRBJ2-3, the CDR3 gives the full variable domain: EAGVAQSPRYKIIEKRQSVAFWCNPISGHATLYWYQQILGQGPKLLIQFQNNGVVDDSQLPKDRFSAERLKGVDSTLKIQPAKLEDSAVYLCASSLLGDTQYFGPGTRLTVL.

The chain is built from TRBV28 and TRBJ2-7, with 10 nucleotides matching TRBD1. CDR3 size: 15 residues. Per germline, CDR1 MDHEN and CDR2 SYDVKM. Trimming removed 7 bases from V and 2 bases from J; junction bases left unmatched: 8. This chain's CDR3 is CASTPETGGTYEQYF. The CDR3 nucleotides are TGTGCCAGCACGCCCGAGACAGGGGGCACCTACGAGCAGTACTTC.

The chain joins TRBV29-1 to TRBJ2-7; TRBD1 is a possible D gene (6 bases). V was pared by 6 bases and J by 0 bases, with 15 bases between. In germline, CDR1 is SQVTM, CDR2 ANQGSEA. CDR3 length: 14 residues. CDR3 coding DNA: TGCAGCGTGATACAAACAGGGTCCTCCTACGAGCAGTACTTC. Its translation: CSVIQTGSSYEQYF.

This clone was picked up a small number of times. In DNA form, the CDR3 reads TGTGCCAGCAGTGGTGGGGGGATGAGATACGAGCAGTACTTC. It encodes CASSGGGMRYEQYF. V gene TRBV6-1 combines with J gene TRBJ2-7, with D maybe TRBD2 (6 bases). V gave up 4 bases and J gave up 4 bases, with 14 bases separating them. Germline CDR1 is MNHNS and CDR2 is SASEGT. The CDR3 loop spans 14 amino acids.

This clone was picked up a small number of times. The chain is built from TRBV30 and TRBJ1-2; D unresolved. With 4 bases removed from V and 2 bases from J, the gap between germline ends came to 11 bases. Germline values: CDR1 GTSNPN, CDR2 SVGIG (reference sequence). The CDR3 covers 13 residues. CDR3 amino acids: CAWMEYTNYGYTF. The DNA for the CDR3 is TGTGCCTGGATGGAATACACAAACTATGGCTACACCTTC.

The chain couples TRBV7-8 to TRBJ2-5, with D unclear. CDR1 SGHVS and CDR2 FQNEAQ come from the germline V gene. The V and J ends lost 2 bases and 2 bases respectively, with 15 bases between them. CDR3 length: 16 residues. CDR3 in DNA: TGTGCCAGCAGCTTATCTGACACGGCCCGTCAAGAGACCCAGTACTTC. It encodes CASSLSDTARQETQYF.

Judged by abundance, this clone is medium-sized. CDR3 DNA: TGTGCCGGTGGTGGGGCAGGGAGCACAGATACGCAGTATTTT. This sequence encodes CAGGGAGSTDTQYF. This sequence joins TRBV28 and TRBJ2-3, with D tentatively TRBD1 (5 bases). V was shortened by 11 bases and J by 0 bases, with 15 bases between the two germline ends. The CDR3 totals 14 residues. Per germline, CDR1 MDHEN and CDR2 SYDVKM.

This sequence joins TRBV15 and TRBJ2-7; no firm D call. The CDR3 runs 12 residues. Trimming shortened V by 3 bases and J by 4 bases, and 7 bases separated the two germline ends. CDR1 is LNHNV and CDR2 is YYDKDF in the germline V gene (reference sequence). As DNA, the CDR3 is TGTGCCACCAGCAGGGATCGATACGAGCAGTACTTC. Protein product: CATSRDRYEQYF.

This chain uses TRBV15 with TRBJ2-7; 8 bases align to TRBD1. CDR1 is LNHNV and CDR2 is YYDKDF in the germline V gene (reference sequence). V lost 3 bases to trimming and J lost 0 bases; unmatched junction nucleotides: 4. The CDR3 has 15 amino acids. In DNA, the CDR3 is TGTGCCACCAGCAGCGGGACAGGACGCTCCTACGAGCAGTACTTC. Translated: CATSSGTGRSYEQYF.

The chain combines TRBV30 with TRBJ2-1; D is uncertain. From germline, CDR1 is GTSNPN and CDR2 SVGIG (reference sequence). Trimming left V 1 base short and J 8 bases short, with 3 bases between. The CDR3 contains 10 residues. The CDR3 is CAWSGDEQFF. The CDR3 DNA follows: TGTGCCTGGAGTGGGGATGAGCAGTTCTTC.

DNA for the CDR3: TGTGCCAGCAGAGTCCAGGGCCAGCGCACTGAAGCTTTCTTT. Protein: CASRVQGQRTEAFF. The chain joins TRBV25-1 to TRBJ1-1; tentatively, D is TRBD1 (5 bases). Germline loops: CDR1 MGHDK, CDR2 SYGVNS. This CDR3 spans 14 amino acids. V gave up 6 bases and J gave up 4 bases, with 15 bases separating them.

V usage is TRBV9 and J usage is TRBJ1-1; a weak D match, TRBD1 (6 bases). The CDR3 is 14 amino acids. The germline V gene encodes CDR1 SGDLS and CDR2 YYNGEE. The ends were cut back, 7 bases at V and 1 base at J, with 14 bases in the middle. CDR3 residues: CASHNLQGNTEAFF. The CDR3 DNA follows: TGTGCCAGCCACAACCTACAGGGGAACACTGAAGCTTTCTTT.

The chain recombines TRBV20-1 with TRBJ2-5; possible D gene TRBD2, 5 bases. The CDR3 loop spans 11 amino acids. The germline gives CDR1 DFQATT, CDR2 SNEGSKA (reference sequence). V was shortened by 0 bases and J by 13 bases, with 12 bases between the two germline ends. CDR3 DNA sequence: TGCAGTGCTAGAGAGGGAGCCGGTTTGTACTTC. It translates to CSAREGAGLYF.

The DNA for the CDR3 is TGTGCCAGCAGCTTGGCTGATTCGGGGGCCAACGTCCTGACTTTC. It translates to CASSLADSGANVLTF. V usage is TRBV5-6 and J usage is TRBJ2-6; D gene unclear. V was cut by 0 bases and J by 4 bases, with 8 bases left in between. The germline gives CDR1 SGHDT, CDR2 YYEEEE. The CDR3 is 15 residues long. Complete variable domain (other parts from reference TRBV5-6 and TRBJ2-6): DAGVTQSPTHLIKTRGQQVTLRCSPKSGHDTVSWYQQALGQGPQFIFQYYEEEERQRGNFPDRFSGHQFPNYSSELNVNALLLGDSALYLCASSLADSGANVLTFGAGSRLTVL.

This chain links TRBV5-4 with TRBJ2-5; D gene ambiguous. The ends were cut back, 4 bases at V and 5 bases at J, with 15 bases in the middle. The V gene's germline CDR1 is SGHNT and CDR2 YYREEE (reference sequence). The CDR3 has 14 amino acids. CDR3: CASSLGLLGETQYF. CDR3 in DNA: TGTGCCAGCAGCCTGGGCCTCCTGGGGGAGACCCAGTACTTC. The complete variable domain, with remaining parts taken from reference TRBV5-4 and TRBJ2-5, reads ETGVTQSPTHLIKTRGQQVTLRCSSQSGHNTVSWYQQALGQGPQFIFQYYREEENGRGNFPPRFSGLQFPNYSSELNVNALELDDSALYLCASSLGLLGETQYFGPGTRLLVL.

This sequence joins TRBV27 and TRBJ1-5; D gene unclear. This CDR3 contains 14 residues. V was cut by 1 base and J by 9 bases, with 13 bases left in between. The germline V gene encodes CDR1 MNHEY and CDR2 SMNVEV (reference sequence). The CDR3 loop is CASSLWAGERPQHF. CDR3 nucleotides: TGTGCCAGCAGTTTATGGGCTGGGGAAAGGCCCCAGCATTTT.

Concerning this clone: Other DNA variants within this sample encode the same CDR3. The rearrangement uses TRBV7-9 and TRBJ2-7; D is unclear. The CDR3 spans 12 residues. Germline V gene sequence: CDR1 SEHNR, CDR2 FQNEAQ (reference sequence). Trimming removed 5 bases from V and 2 bases from J, with 7 bases in between. CDR3 coding DNA: TGTGCCAGCAGCCCCTCTCCCTACGAGCAGTACTTC. Translated: CASSPSPYEQYF.

The chain combines TRBV29-1 with TRBJ2-7; D remains ambiguous. The V gene lost 6 bases and the J gene lost 2 bases, with 11 bases spanning the gap. The CDR3 extends over 12 amino acids. Germline V gives CDR1 SQVTM, CDR2 ANQGSEA. As DNA, the CDR3 is TGCAGCGTACCCGGACGAGCCTACGAGCAGTACTTC. Residues: CSVPGRAYEQYF.